This TCR beta chain was retrieved from a study of blood T cell repertoires in COVID-19. Turning to the study itself: Specimens from acute and convalescent COVID-19 originated in the United States, Italy and Spain.

Under the authors' procedure: Amplification of reference gene primers provided the estimated nucleated cell counts. Profiled with immunoSEQ multiplex PCR; TCRdb holds only in-frame clones, not every one. The V and J calls and the clone size are those of that table, but D and trimming were determined from the DNA. The profile shows roughly 45,000 clones, roughly 83% of them singletons. This clone was seen only a few times. In germline, CDR1 is MNHEY, CDR2 SMNVEV (reference sequence). V lost 1 base and J 4 bases, leaving 11 bases between the germline ends. This CDR3 region has 16 residues. The sample consisted of peripheral blood. This TCR was recovered from a man aged 50-59 years with active COVID-19. V and J are TRBV27 and TRBJ1-6; tentative D call: TRBD1 (5 bases). The CDR3 nucleotides are TGTGCCAGCAGTTTATGGAGGGGCGAATATAATTCACCCCTCCACTTT. Protein product: CASSLWRGEYNSPLHF.